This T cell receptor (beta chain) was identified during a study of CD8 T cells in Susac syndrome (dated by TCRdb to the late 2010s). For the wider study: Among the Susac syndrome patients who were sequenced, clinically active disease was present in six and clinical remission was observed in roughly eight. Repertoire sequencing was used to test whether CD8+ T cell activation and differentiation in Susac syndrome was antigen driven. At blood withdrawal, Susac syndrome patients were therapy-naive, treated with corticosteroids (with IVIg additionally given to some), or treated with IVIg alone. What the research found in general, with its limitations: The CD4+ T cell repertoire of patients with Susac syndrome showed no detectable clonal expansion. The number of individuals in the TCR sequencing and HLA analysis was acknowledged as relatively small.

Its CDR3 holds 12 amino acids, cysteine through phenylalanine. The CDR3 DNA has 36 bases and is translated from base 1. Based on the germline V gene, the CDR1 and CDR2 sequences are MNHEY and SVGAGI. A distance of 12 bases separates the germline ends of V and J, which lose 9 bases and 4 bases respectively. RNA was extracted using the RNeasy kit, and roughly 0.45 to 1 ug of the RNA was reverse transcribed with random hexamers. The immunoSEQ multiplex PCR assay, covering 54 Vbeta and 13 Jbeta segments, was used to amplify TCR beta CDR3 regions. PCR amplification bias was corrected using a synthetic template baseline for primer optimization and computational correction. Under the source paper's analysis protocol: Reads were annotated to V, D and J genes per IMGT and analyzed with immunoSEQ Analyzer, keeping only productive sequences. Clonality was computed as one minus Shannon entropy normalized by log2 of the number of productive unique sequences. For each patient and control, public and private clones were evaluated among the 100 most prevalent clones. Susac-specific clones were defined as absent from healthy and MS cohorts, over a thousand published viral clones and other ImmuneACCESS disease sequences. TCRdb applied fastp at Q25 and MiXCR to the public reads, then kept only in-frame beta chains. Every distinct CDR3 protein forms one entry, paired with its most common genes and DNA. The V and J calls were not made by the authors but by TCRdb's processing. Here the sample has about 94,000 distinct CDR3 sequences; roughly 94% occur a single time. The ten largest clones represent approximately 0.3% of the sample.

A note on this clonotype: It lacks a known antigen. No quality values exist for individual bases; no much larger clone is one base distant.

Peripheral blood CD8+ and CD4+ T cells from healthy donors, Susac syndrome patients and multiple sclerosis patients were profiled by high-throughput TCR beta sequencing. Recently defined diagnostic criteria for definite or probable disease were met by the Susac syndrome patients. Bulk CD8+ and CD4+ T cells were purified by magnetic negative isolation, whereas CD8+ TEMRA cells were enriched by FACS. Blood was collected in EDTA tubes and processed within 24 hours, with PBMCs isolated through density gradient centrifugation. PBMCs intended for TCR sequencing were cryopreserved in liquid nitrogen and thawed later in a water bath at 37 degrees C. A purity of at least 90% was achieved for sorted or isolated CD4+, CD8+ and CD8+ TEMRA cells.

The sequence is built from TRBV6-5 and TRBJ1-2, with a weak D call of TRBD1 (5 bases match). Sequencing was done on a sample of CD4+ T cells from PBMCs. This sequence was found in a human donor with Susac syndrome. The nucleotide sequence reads TGTGCCAGTGGGGGACGGAGCTATGGCTACACCTTC. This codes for CASGGRSYGYTF.